This TCR beta chain emerged from a study of PD-L1 blockade in urothelial cancer. Study-level background: Reported median T cell count for blood samples was around 150,000.

This CDR3 region has 16 residues. V lost 0 bases and J lost 0; bases outside the gene matches: 5. Germline CDR1 is SGHKS and CDR2 is YYEKEE (reference sequence). This clone was counted between two and nine times. Time point of the sample: peripheral blood 6 weeks after treatment start. Peripheral blood mononuclear cells were collected from every patient before and during treatment, yielding between 1 and 8 samples per patient. Profiling relied on immunoSEQ multiplex PCR, and the TCRdb table lists in-frame clones only, not all of them. The sample lists around 87,000 clones, approximately 87% occurring once.

The rearrangement links TRBV5-5 to TRBJ2-5; 7 bases fit TRBD2. This clonotype was obtained from an older man with urothelial cancer. Source: PBMCs, taken around atezolizumab (anti-PD-L1) treatment. CDR3 nucleotides: TGTGCCAGCAGCTTGGTGGGGGGGGTGGACCAAGAGACCCAGTACTTC. The encoded protein is CASSLVGGVDQETQYF.